This TCR beta chain was captured in a study of post-analysis software for immune sequencing data. Study details: Clinical courses comprised relapsing-remitting, secondary progressive and progressive-relapsing multiple sclerosis. General observations from the study: There were five or six TRBV segments more frequent in patients than controls, and TRBV5-6, TRBV5-1 and TRBV20-1 were among them.

CDR1 and CDR2 from the germline V gene are SNHLY and FYNNEI. The CDR3 is made up of 14 amino acids. V was shortened by 3 bases and J by 1 base, with 7 bases between the two germline ends. TCR beta cDNA libraries had unique molecular identifiers. TCRdb reprocessed the PCR reads via MiXCR and lists one record per CDR3 protein. The sample carries roughly 730,000 distinct CDR3 sequences, roughly 29% recorded once. As to this clonotype: Its antigen is not identified.

The genes are TRBV2 and TRBJ1-5; D not certain. Input material: blood. The source of this sequence is a girl aged 10 to 17 with multiple sclerosis. CDR3 residues: CASSEAQSNQPQHF. DNA for the CDR3: TGTGCCAGCAGTGAGGCTCAGAGCAATCAGCCCCAGCATTTT.